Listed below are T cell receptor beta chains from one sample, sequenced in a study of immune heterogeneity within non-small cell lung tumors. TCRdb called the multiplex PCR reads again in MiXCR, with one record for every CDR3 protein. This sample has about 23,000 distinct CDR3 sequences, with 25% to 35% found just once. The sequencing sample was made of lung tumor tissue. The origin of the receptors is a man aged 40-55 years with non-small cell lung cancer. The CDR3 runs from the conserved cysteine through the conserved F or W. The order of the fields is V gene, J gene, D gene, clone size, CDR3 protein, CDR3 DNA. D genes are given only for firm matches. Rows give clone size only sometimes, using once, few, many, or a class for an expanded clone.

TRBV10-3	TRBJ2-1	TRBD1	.	CAIEGTGANEQFF	TGTGCCATCGAGGGGACAGGGGCGAATGAGCAGTTCTTC
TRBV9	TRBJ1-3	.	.	CASSVDAVSGNSIYF	TGTGCCAGCAGCGTGGATGCTGTCTCTGGAAACTCCATATATTTT
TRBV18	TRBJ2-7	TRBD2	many	CASSPTSAYEQYF	TGTGCCAGCTCACCAACTAGCGCCTACGAGCAGTACTTC
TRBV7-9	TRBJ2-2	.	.	CASSPTAAGELFF	TGTGCCAGCAGCCCTACAGCTGCAGGGGAGCTGTTTTTT
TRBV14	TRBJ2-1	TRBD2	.	CASSQVAGVYNEQFF	TGTGCCAGCAGCCAAGTGGCGGGAGTGTACAATGAGCAGTTCTTC
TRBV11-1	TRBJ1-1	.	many	CASSLMRNTEAFF	TGTGCCAGCAGCTTGATGAGGAACACTGAAGCTTTCTTT
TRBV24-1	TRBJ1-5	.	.	CATSDLNRTEYGNQPQHF	TGTGCCACCAGTGATTTAAATCGCACAGAGTATGGGAATCAGCCCCAGCATTTT
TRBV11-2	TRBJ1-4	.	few	CASSPQVGRGSGREKLFF	TGTGCCAGCAGCCCTCAAGTGGGGAGGGGGTCAGGTCGGGAAAAACTGTTTTTT
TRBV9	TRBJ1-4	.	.	CATSKDEKLFF	TGTGCCACCAGCAAGGATGAAAAACTGTTTTTT
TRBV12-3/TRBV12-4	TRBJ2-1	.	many	CASSFGRLNEQFF	TGTGCCAGCAGTTTCGGGCGCCTCAATGAGCAGTTCTTC
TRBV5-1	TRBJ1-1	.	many	CASSFTENTEAFF	TGCGCCAGCAGCTTCACAGAGAACACTGAAGCTTTCTTT
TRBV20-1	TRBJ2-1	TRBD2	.	CSARDSGLAGDSYNEQFF	TGCAGTGCTAGAGATTCGGGACTAGCGGGGGACTCCTACAATGAGCAGTTCTTC
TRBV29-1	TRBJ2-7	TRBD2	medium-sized	CSVGGTSGRAVYEQYF	TGCAGCGTTGGTGGCACTAGCGGGAGGGCCGTATACGAGCAGTACTTC
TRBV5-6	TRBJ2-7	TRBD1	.	CASSLLLGQDYYEQYF	TGTGCCAGCAGCTTGTTGTTGGGACAGGACTACTACGAGCAGTACTTC
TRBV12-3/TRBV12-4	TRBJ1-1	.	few	CASSLRGVLMNTEAFF	TGTGCCAGCAGTTTACGGGGGGTCCTCATGAACACTGAAGCTTTCTTT
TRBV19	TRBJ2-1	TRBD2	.	CASSKGLAGDNEQFF	TGTGCCAGTAGTAAGGGACTAGCGGGAGACAATGAGCAGTTCTTC
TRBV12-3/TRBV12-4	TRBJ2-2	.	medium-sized	CASSLKRANTGELFF	TGTGCCAGCAGTTTAAAGCGGGCGAACACCGGGGAGCTGTTTTTT
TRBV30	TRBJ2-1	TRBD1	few	CAWDTGTGVNEQFF	TGTGCCTGGGACACCGGGACAGGGGTTAATGAGCAGTTCTTC
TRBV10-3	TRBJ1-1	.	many	CAISESENTEAFF	TGTGCCATCAGTGAGTCGGAGAACACTGAAGCTTTCTTT
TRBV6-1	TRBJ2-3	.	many	CAVAIPGTDTQYF	TGTGCAGTTGCGATACCTGGCACAGATACGCAGTATTTT
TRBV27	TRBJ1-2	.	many	CASSPGGFGYTF	TGTGCCAGCAGCCCCGGGGGGTTTGGCTACACCTTC
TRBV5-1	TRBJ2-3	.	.	CASSLAGFTDTQYF	TGCGCCAGCAGCTTGGCGGGATTCACAGATACGCAGTATTTT
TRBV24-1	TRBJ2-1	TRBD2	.	CATSQALAVVGEQFF	TGTGCCACCAGCCAAGCGCTAGCGGTAGTTGGTGAGCAGTTCTTC
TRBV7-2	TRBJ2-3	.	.	CASSFRQAGGDTQYF	TGTGCCAGCAGCTTCCGACAGGCCGGGGGAGATACGCAGTATTTT
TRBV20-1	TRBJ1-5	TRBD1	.	CSAVQGNQPQHF	TGCAGCGCCGTACAGGGGAATCAGCCCCAGCATTTT
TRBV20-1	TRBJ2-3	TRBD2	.	CSATGLAGTTDTQYF	TGCAGTGCAACGGGACTAGCGGGAACCACAGATACGCAGTATTTT
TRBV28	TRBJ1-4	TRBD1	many	CASRQGPNEKLFF	TGTGCCAGTCGACAGGGGCCTAATGAAAAACTGTTTTTT
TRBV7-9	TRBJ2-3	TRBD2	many	CASEWSGRSTDTQYF	TGTGCCAGCGAATGGAGCGGGAGGTCCACAGATACGCAGTATTTT
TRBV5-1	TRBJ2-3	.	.	CASSLAPAVDTDTQYF	TGCGCCAGCAGCTTGGCACCCGCGGTTGACACAGATACGCAGTATTTT
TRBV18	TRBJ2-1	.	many	CASSIRTSSYNEQFF	TGTGCCAGCTCAATCAGGACGAGCTCCTACAATGAGCAGTTCTTC
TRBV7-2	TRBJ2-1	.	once	CASSPGSSLPNEQFF	TGTGCCAGCAGCCCGGGATCAAGCCTTCCCAATGAGCAGTTCTTC
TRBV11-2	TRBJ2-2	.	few	CASSLESSYTGELFF	TGTGCCAGCAGCTTAGAGTCGTCTTACACCGGGGAGCTGTTTTTT
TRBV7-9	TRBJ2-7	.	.	CASSLVRGTSYEQYF	TGTGCCAGCAGCTTAGTGAGGGGAACCTCCTACGAGCAGTACTTC